The source of this T cell receptor (beta chain) is a study of shared clonotypes between healthy human individuals. CD45RO-negative cells were positively selected for CCR7, leaving out terminally differentiated effector memory CD45RA+ cells. CDR3 length: 17 amino acids. Libraries were prepared by immunoSEQ multiplex PCR; TCRdb keeps only in-frame clonotypes and omits some of them. The sample contains 2 million to 2.5 million clones, more than 85% of which appear only once. The clonotype originates from a man between 18 and 29 years old in good health. Some clones in this sample may be carry-over from other donors' samples. The material sequenced was naive CD8+ T cells from PBMCs. The chain joins TRBV21-1 to TRBJ1-5; the table names TRBD1, a call not compared with the DNA. TRBV21-1 is a listed pseudogene. The CDR3: CASSKAPTGEVTQPQHF. CDR3 nucleotides: TGTGCCAGCAGCAAAGCCCCCACAGGGGAGGTTACCCAGCCCCAGCATTTT.